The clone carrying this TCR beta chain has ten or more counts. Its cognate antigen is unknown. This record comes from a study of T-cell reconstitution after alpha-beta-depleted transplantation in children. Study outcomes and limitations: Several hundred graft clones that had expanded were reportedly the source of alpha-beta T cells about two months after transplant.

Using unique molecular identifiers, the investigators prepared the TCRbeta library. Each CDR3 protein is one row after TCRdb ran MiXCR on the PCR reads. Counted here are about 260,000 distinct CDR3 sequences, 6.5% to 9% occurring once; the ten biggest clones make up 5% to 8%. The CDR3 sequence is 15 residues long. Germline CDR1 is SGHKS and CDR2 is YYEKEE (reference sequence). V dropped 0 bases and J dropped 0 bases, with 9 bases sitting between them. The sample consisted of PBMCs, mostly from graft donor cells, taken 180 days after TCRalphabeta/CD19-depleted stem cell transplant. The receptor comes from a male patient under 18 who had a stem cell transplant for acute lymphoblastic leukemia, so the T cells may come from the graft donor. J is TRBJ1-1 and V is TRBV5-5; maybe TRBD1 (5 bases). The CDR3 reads CASSLGGGMNTEAFF. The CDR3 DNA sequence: TGTGCCAGCAGCTTGGGCGGGGGGATGAACACTGAAGCTTTCTTT.